Below are 20 T cell receptor beta chains sequenced from a single sample in a study of blood T cell repertoires in COVID-19 (dated by TCRdb to about 2020). The receptor library was made with the immunoSEQ multiplex PCR assay. Held by TCRdb, this immuneACCESS table contains in-frame sequences only and omits some clones. Under half of the omission traces to an unresolved V gene where checked; the cause of the rest is unknown. The sample table records fewer than 250,000 clones; just under 85% of these occur just once. The top ten constitute 5.5% to 7.5% of the sample. The sample taken for sequencing was peripheral blood. Source of these receptors: a woman aged 55-69 years with active or convalescent COVID-19.

The V call is TRBV4-2, the J call TRBJ1-5; unclear D gene. The CDR3 length is 15 residues. V was trimmed by 1 base and J by 7 bases, leaving 14 bases between them. Germline V gene sequence: CDR1 LGHNA, CDR2 YNFKEQ. CDR3 loop: CASSQVFGGGQPQHF. CDR3 in DNA: TGTGCCAGCAGCCAAGTTTTCGGAGGAGGGCAGCCCCAGCATTTT.

The chain recombines TRBV5-8 with TRBJ1-6, with TRBD1 identical over 7 bases. The CDR3 runs 16 residues. The V and J ends lost 0 bases and 7 bases, in that order; junction bases with no gene match: 7. CDR1 is SGHTS, CDR2 YDEGEE, per germline. CDR3 coding DNA: TGTGCCAGCAGCTTGGAACAGGGGTCGAAAAATTCACCCCTCCACTTT. Its protein is CASSLEQGSKNSPLHF.

The chain employs TRBV3-1 (or the pseudogene TRBV3-2) and TRBJ2-7, with 8 bases that match TRBD1. V gave up 4 bases and J gave up 2 bases; unmatched junction bases: 7. Germline-derived CDR1 and CDR2 are LGHDT and YNNKEL (reference sequence). The length of the CDR3 is 15 residues. CDR3 bases: TGTGCCAGCAGCCGGGATGGGACAGGCCCCTACGAGCAGTACTTC. Amino acid sequence: CASSRDGTGPYEQYF.

The chain employs TRBV2 and TRBJ1-6; D remains unclear. The CDR3 loop spans 11 amino acids. The V gene lost 5 bases and the J gene lost 8 bases, with 4 bases spanning the gap. Germline V gives CDR1 SNHLY, CDR2 FYNNEI. CDR3 amino acids: CASSPYSPLHF. The DNA for the CDR3 is TGTGCCAGCAGTCCCTATTCACCCCTCCACTTT.

The chain has TRBV4-2 and TRBJ2-7; 14 nucleotides agree with TRBD2. V shed 4 bases and J 2 bases; nucleotides not matched to a gene: 4. The CDR3 consists of 16 residues. Germline CDR1 and CDR2: LGHNA and YNFKEQ. CDR3 nucleotide sequence: TGTGCCAGCAGCCGAGGACTAGCGGGAGGTACCTACGAGCAGTACTTC. Protein sequence: CASSRGLAGGTYEQYF.

The chain recombines TRBV6-2 or TRBV6-3 with TRBJ2-3; 10 nucleotides agree with TRBD2. Looked up from germline, CDR1 is MNHEY and CDR2 is SVGEGT. The trim removed 5 bases at V and 2 bases at J, leaving 4 bases unmatched. The CDR3 is 15 amino acids. Written as DNA, the CDR3 is TGTGCCAGCAGTCGAGCGGGAGGGGTCACAGATACGCAGTATTTT. It yields the protein CASSRAGGVTDTQYF.

CDR3 in DNA: TGTGCCAGCAGCTTAGCGGGGCGATCTGGAAACACCATATATTTT. Amino acids: CASSLAGRSGNTIYF. This chain uses TRBV7-8 with TRBJ1-3; a weak D match, TRBD1 (5 bases). Germline CDR1 reads SGHVS; CDR2 reads FQNEAQ. V lost 0 bases and J 1 base, leaving 7 bases between the germline ends. The CDR3 is 15 amino acids. The whole variable domain, filled in from reference TRBV7-8 and TRBJ1-3, reads GAGVSQSPRYKVAKRGQDVALRCDPISGHVSLFWYQQALGQGPEFLTYFQNEAQLDKSGLPSDRFFAERPEGSVSTLKIQRTQQEDSAVYLCASSLAGRSGNTIYFGEGSWLTVV.

With respect to this clone: In the same sample, other DNA sequences code for this CDR3. The chain employs TRBV7-9 and TRBJ2-3, with 11 bases identical to TRBD1. CDR1 is SEHNR, CDR2 FQNEAQ, per germline (reference sequence). Trimming at V came to 4 bases and at J to 4 bases, leaving 4 bases not matched to a gene. There are 15 residues in the CDR3. In DNA, the CDR3 is TGTGCCAGCAGCTGGGGACAGGGGGAGGCAGATACGCAGTATTTT. It translates to CASSWGQGEADTQYF. Combining the CDR3 with reference TRBV7-9 and TRBJ2-3 gives the whole variable domain DTGVSQNPRHKITKRGQNVTFRCDPISEHNRLYWYRQTLGQGPEFLTYFQNEAQLEKSRLLSDRFSAERPKGSFSTLEIQRTEQGDSAMYLCASSWGQGEADTQYFGPGTRLTVL.

J is TRBJ1-3 and V is TRBV3-1 (or the pseudogene TRBV3-2); D perhaps matches TRBD1 (6 bases). Germline CDR1 reads LGHDT; CDR2 reads YNNKEL (reference sequence). This CDR3 is built from 15 residues. Trimming pared 1 base from V and 5 bases from J, leaving 12 bases between. CDR3 region: CASSQVGTNRNTIYF. CDR3 coding DNA: TGTGCCAGCAGCCAAGTAGGGACAAACAGAAACACCATATATTTT.

The DNA of the CDR3 is TGTGCCAGCAGCCCCCCCGCAGGGGTACATGAAGCTTTCTTT. It yields the protein CASSPPAGVHEAFF. This chain connects TRBV28 to TRBJ1-1; weak D call: TRBD1 (6 bases). V was cut by 6 bases and J by 7 bases, with 18 bases left in between. Germline V gene lookup returns CDR1 MDHEN and CDR2 SYDVKM. CDR3 length: 14 residues.

This sequence joins TRBV9 and TRBJ2-3, with 10 bases matching TRBD2. In germline, CDR1 is SGDLS, CDR2 YYNGEE. The V gene end was trimmed by 1 base and the J gene end by 5 bases; junction bases not matched to a gene: 7. The CDR3 is made up of 16 amino acids. The CDR3: CASSVSSGGALDTQYF. The DNA for the CDR3 is TGTGCCAGCAGCGTATCAAGCGGGGGGGCTTTAGATACGCAGTATTTT.

This sequence joins TRBV9 and TRBJ2-7, with TRBD2 identical over 10 bases. CDR1 SGDLS and CDR2 YYNGEE come from the germline V gene. The V segment lost 0 bases and the J segment 5 bases; nucleotides outside the gene matches: 5. This CDR3 contains 15 residues. CDR3 loop: CASSVGGLASHEQYF. The CDR3 DNA sequence: TGTGCCAGCAGCGTAGGGGGACTAGCGTCACACGAGCAGTACTTC.

The chain employs TRBV11-2 and TRBJ2-7, with 9 bases matching TRBD1. Germline V gene data show CDR1 as SGHAT and CDR2 as FQNNGV. The CDR3 runs 14 residues. After removal of 7 bases from V and 3 bases from J, the junction contained 7 bases not matched to a gene. CDR3 DNA sequence: TGTGCCAGCACCCGACAGGGGGGCGGCTACGAGCAGTACGTC. As protein: CASTRQGGGYEQYV.

The chain employs TRBV27 and TRBJ2-1, with 9 bases fitting TRBD2. The CDR3 has 16 amino acids. V gave up 6 bases and J gave up 9 bases; unmatched junction bases: 15. Germline CDR1 MNHEY, CDR2 SMNVEV (reference sequence). As DNA, the CDR3 is TGTGCCAGCAGGGTTAGCGGGAGTGGGGGGCTGGGTGAGCAGTTCTTC. Translating it yields CASRVSGSGGLGEQFF.

J is TRBJ2-2 and V is TRBV2; TRBD2 matches 9 bases. Trimming removed 6 bases from V and 4 bases from J; junction bases left unmatched: 9. From germline, CDR1 is SNHLY and CDR2 FYNNEI. The CDR3 contains 16 residues. The chain's CDR3 is CASRKAGLAPTGELFF. The CDR3 nucleotides are TGTGCCAGCAGGAAAGCTGGACTAGCGCCCACCGGGGAGCTGTTTTTT.

The chain is built from TRBV4-1 and TRBJ1-2; TRBD1 aligns across 8 bases. V shed 2 bases and J 7 bases; nucleotides not matched to a gene: 9. From germline, CDR1 is MGHRA and CDR2 YSYEKL. This CDR3 region has 15 residues. CDR3 nucleotides: TGCGCCAGCAGCCAAAACACCGACAGGGGCGGTGGCTACACCTTC. It encodes CASSQNTDRGGGYTF.

This sequence joins TRBV7-2 and TRBJ1-3, with a tentative D call TRBD1 (5 bases). This CDR3 is 17 amino acids long. The germline CDR1 and CDR2 sequences are SGHTA and FQGNSA. V was trimmed by 2 bases and J by 0 bases, leaving 14 bases between them. The CDR3 spells CASSLNGGLGSGNTIYF. The CDR3 nucleotides read TGTGCCAGCAGCTTAAACGGGGGGTTAGGCTCTGGAAACACCATATATTTT.

The rearrangement joins TRBV5-4 to TRBJ1-5, with D unresolved. The CDR3 length is 19 residues. V was cut by 0 bases and J by 2 bases, with 21 bases left in between. Germline CDR1 is SGHNT and CDR2 is YYREEE (reference sequence). As DNA, the CDR3 is TGTGCCAGCAGCTTGGAAAGGAGTTTGAGATTCGGGGGCAATCAGCCCCAGCATTTT. Translation gives CASSLERSLRFGGNQPQHF. The full variable domain, in which reference TRBV5-4 and TRBJ1-5 provide the parts outside the CDR3, is ETGVTQSPTHLIKTRGQQVTLRCSSQSGHNTVSWYQQALGQGPQFIFQYYREEENGRGNFPPRFSGLQFPNYSSELNVNALELDDSALYLCASSLERSLRFGGNQPQHFGDGTRLSIL.

V gene TRBV5-6 combines with J gene TRBJ1-2; 8 nucleotides align to TRBD1. The J segment lost 5 bases and the V segment lost 4 bases, leaving 16 bases of the junction unmatched. The CDR3 has 17 residues. Germline assignment: CDR1 SGHDT and CDR2 YYEEEE. CDR3 amino acids: CASSNMDRANWSYGYTF. In nucleotides, the CDR3 is TGTGCCAGCAGCAATATGGACAGGGCGAATTGGTCTTATGGCTACACCTTC.

This chain links TRBV21-1 with TRBJ2-5; the D call in the table, TRBD1, was not verified against the DNA. TRBV21-1 is tagged as a pseudogene. The CDR3 is 15 residues long. The CDR3 nucleotides read TGTGCCAGCAGCAAAGGGGGGACAGGTGGAGAGACCCAGTACTTC. Protein product: CASSKGGTGGETQYF.